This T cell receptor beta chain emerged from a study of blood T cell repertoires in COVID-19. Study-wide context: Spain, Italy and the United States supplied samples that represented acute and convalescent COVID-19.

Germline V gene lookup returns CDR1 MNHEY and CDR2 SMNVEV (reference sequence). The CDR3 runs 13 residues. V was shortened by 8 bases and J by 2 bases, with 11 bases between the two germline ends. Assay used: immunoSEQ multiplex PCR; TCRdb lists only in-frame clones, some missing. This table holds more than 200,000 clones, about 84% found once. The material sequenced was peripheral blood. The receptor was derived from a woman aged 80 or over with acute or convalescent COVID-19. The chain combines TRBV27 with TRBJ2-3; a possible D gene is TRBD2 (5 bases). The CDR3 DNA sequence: TGTGCCAGCTCTAGCCAATTCACAGATACGCAGTATTTT. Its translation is CASSSQFTDTQYF.